Shown below are 27 T cell receptor beta chains from a single sample sequenced in a study of T-cell memory formation after mild COVID-19. In TCRdb, the 5' RACE reads were re-called with MiXCR into one record per CDR3 protein. This sample has roughly 400,000 distinct CDR3 sequences, with less than 25% found just once. What was sequenced was PBMCs or a T cell subset sorted from them (not recorded which). The receptors shown here come from an adult woman who had mild COVID-19 (a few samples of this study predate the infection). Cell type and time point are not known.

This clonotype was seen a handful of times. The V call is TRBV4-3, the J call TRBJ2-1; D possibly corresponds to TRBD2 (6 bases). Trimming removed 0 bases from V and 7 bases from J, with 16 bases in between. The germline V gene encodes CDR1 LGHNA and CDR2 YSLEER. CDR3 size: 16 residues. CDR3 amino acids: CASSQDRGMGGNEQFF. The CDR3 DNA follows: TGCGCCAGCAGCCAAGATCGCGGGATGGGGGGTAATGAGCAGTTCTTC.

The chain recombines TRBV30 with TRBJ2-1; 10 bases are shared with TRBD2. This CDR3 spans 13 amino acids. Unmatched junction bases numbered 2, after V lost 0 bases and J lost 9 bases. Germline CDR1 GTSNPN, CDR2 SVGIG (reference sequence). Written as DNA, the CDR3 is TGTGCCTGGAGTGTGTCTAGCGGGGGTGAGCAGTTCTTC. Translated: CAWSVSSGGEQFF.

The chain links TRBV12-3 or TRBV12-4 to TRBJ2-3; no clear D. The V end was cut by 2 bases, the J end by 2 bases, with 8 bases between. The CDR3 length is 14 residues. Here the CDR3 reads CASSLIGSTDTQYF. The CDR3 DNA reads TGTGCCAGCAGTTTAATAGGGTCCACAGATACGCAGTATTTT.

J is TRBJ2-2 and V is TRBV7-9; D call uncertain. The CDR3 is 14 amino acids. The V gene's germline CDR1 is SEHNR and CDR2 FQNEAQ (reference sequence). Trimming took off 6 bases at V and 4 bases at J, with 12 bases between the two ends. The CDR3, as DNA: TGTGCCAGCAGGTTGGCGGACCCCACCGGGGAGCTGTTTTTT. This gives the protein CASRLADPTGELFF.

This clonotype was found a few times. V and J are TRBV7-8 and TRBJ1-1; D not resolved. V was trimmed by 5 bases and J by 6 bases, leaving 10 bases between them. CDR3 length: 12 amino acids. In germline, CDR1 is SGHVS, CDR2 FQNEAQ. CDR3 in DNA: TGTGCCAGCAGCGATTTGGTCGCTGAAGCTTTCTTT. Translation: CASSDLVAEAFF.

This clonotype was found a few times. The chain has TRBV20-1 and TRBJ2-2, with 7 bases aligning to TRBD2. The germline gives CDR1 DFQATT, CDR2 SNEGSKA (reference sequence). V gave up 1 base and J gave up 1 base; unmatched junction bases: 0. CDR3 length: 14 residues. The CDR3 is CSARASGNTGELFF. The DNA for the CDR3 is TGCAGTGCTAGAGCTAGCGGGAACACCGGGGAGCTGTTTTTT.

This clonotype has more than one count but fewer than ten. This chain joins TRBV5-5 and TRBJ2-7; D might be TRBD1 (8 bases). CDR1 is SGHKS, CDR2 YYEKEE, per germline (reference sequence). There are 17 residues in the CDR3. V was pared by 2 bases and J by 1 base, with 19 bases between. This CDR3 is CASSFSTDRGGSYEQYF. CDR3 coding DNA: TGTGCCAGCAGCTTCTCAACCGACAGGGGAGGGTCCTACGAGCAGTACTTC.

The chain links TRBV7-3 to TRBJ2-5; TRBD2 aligns across 11 bases. This CDR3 has 14 residues. Germline V gene data show CDR1 as SGHTA and CDR2 as FQGTGA. Losses at the gene ends were 4 bases for V and 4 bases for J; bases not matched to a gene: 2. The CDR3 bases are TGTGCCAGCAGCTACGGACTAGCGGGAGAGACCCAGTACTTC. Its protein is CASSYGLAGETQYF.

The chain carries TRBV3-1 and TRBJ2-2, with unresolved D. V was pared by 4 bases and J by 4 bases, with 13 bases between. Germline V CDR1 and CDR2: LGHDT, YNNKEL (reference sequence). CDR3 size: 15 residues. The CDR3 spells CASSLGLFGTGELFF. As DNA, the CDR3 is TGTGCCAGCAGCCTTGGCCTATTCGGCACCGGGGAGCTGTTTTTT.

This clonotype was counted a few times. The gene calls are TRBV12-3 or TRBV12-4 and TRBJ2-1, with D uncertain. Trimming stripped 10 bases from V and 3 bases from J, with 13 bases between. This CDR3 has 13 residues. CDR3: CAIAAELYNEQFF. The CDR3 DNA reads as TGTGCCATCGCGGCGGAACTCTACAATGAGCAGTTCTTC.

This clonotype appeared many times. This chain uses TRBV3-1 with TRBJ1-2, with D possibly TRBD1 on 5 matching bases. The V end lost 0 bases, the J end lost 0 bases, and 14 bases lay between the germline ends. The CDR3 totals 17 residues. The germline V gene encodes CDR1 LGHDT and CDR2 YNNKEL (reference sequence). The CDR3 loop is CASSQDAGMDSNYGYTF. The CDR3, as DNA: TGTGCCAGCAGCCAAGATGCAGGGATGGATTCTAACTATGGCTACACCTTC.

This clonotype occurred a few times. The V call is TRBV19, the J call TRBJ2-2; D may be TRBD2 (6 bases). CDR3 length: 17 amino acids. In germline, CDR1 is LNHDA, CDR2 SQIVND (reference sequence). V lost 2 bases, J lost 4 bases, and 17 bases lay in between. The CDR3 loop is CASSISMGGPGTGELFF. In DNA, the CDR3 is TGTGCCAGTAGTATAAGTATGGGGGGTCCGGGCACCGGGGAGCTGTTTTTT.

This clonotype was observed once. The rearrangement uses TRBV5-5 and TRBJ1-6; D is uncertain. V lost 0 bases to trimming and J lost 9 bases, with 13 bases between them. The CDR3 runs to 15 residues. CDR1 SGHKS and CDR2 YYEKEE come from the germline V gene (reference sequence). The CDR3 loop reads CASSLDRASSSPLHF. Written as DNA, the CDR3 is TGTGCCAGCAGCTTGGATCGGGCCTCGAGTTCACCCCTCCACTTT. Supplemented by reference TRBV5-5 and TRBJ1-6, the full variable domain reads DAGVTQSPTHLIKTRGQQVTLRCSPISGHKSVSWYQQVLGQGPQFIFQYYEKEERGRGNFPDRFSARQFPNYSSELNVNALLLGDSALYLCASSLDRASSSPLHFGNGTRLTVT.

CDR3: CASIPTGANTEAFF. The CDR3 DNA is TGTGCCAGCATCCCGACGGGGGCTAACACTGAAGCTTTCTTT. This chain joins TRBV12-3 or TRBV12-4 and TRBJ1-1, with a possible D match to TRBD1 (6 bases). V was pared by 7 bases and J by 2 bases, with 14 bases between. This CDR3 contains 14 residues.

The chain joins TRBV11-2 to TRBJ2-1, with D uncertain. Germline V gene sequence: CDR1 SGHAT, CDR2 FQNNGV. The CDR3 totals 11 residues. The ends were cut back, 5 bases at V and 7 bases at J, with 6 bases in the middle. CDR3 sequence reads: CASSQQNEQFF. In nucleotides, the CDR3 is TGTGCCAGCAGCCAACAAAATGAGCAGTTCTTC.

The chain carries TRBV29-1 and TRBJ2-4; D is perhaps TRBD2 (6 bases). From germline, CDR1 is SQVTM and CDR2 ANQGSEA. Trimming pared 7 bases from V and 1 base from J, leaving 17 bases between. The CDR3 is 15 residues long. The CDR3 is CSATLAGGAKNIQYF. CDR3 in DNA: TGCAGCGCAACACTAGCTGGTGGTGCCAAAAACATTCAGTACTTC.

The table lists this clonotype with a count of one. The V call is TRBV3-1, the J call TRBJ1-1; no firm D call. The germline V and J ends were trimmed by 4 bases and 0 bases, with 15 bases remaining between them. CDR1 and CDR2 (germline): LGHDT, YNNKEL (reference sequence). This CDR3 spans 16 amino acids. The CDR3 sequence is CASSRTPRNLNTEAFF. The CDR3 coding sequence is TGTGCCAGCAGCCGCACACCCAGAAATCTGAACACTGAAGCTTTCTTT.

There are a few counts of this clonotype. The genes are TRBV20-1 and TRBJ1-1; 8 bases map to TRBD1. Germline CDR1 reads DFQATT; CDR2 reads SNEGSKA (reference sequence). The CDR3 contains 14 residues. V was clipped by 5 bases and J by 0 bases; unmatched bases: 5. DNA for the CDR3: TGCAGTGCTTTGACGACAGGGGTGAACACTGAAGCTTTCTTT. It specifies CSALTTGVNTEAFF.

The chain is built from TRBV29-1 and TRBJ1-1; D is possibly TRBD1 (5 bases). Trimming removed 7 bases from V and 8 bases from J, with 17 bases in between. The V gene's germline CDR1 is SQVTM and CDR2 ANQGSEA. CDR3 length equals 12 residues. CDR3 DNA: TGCAGCGCCCACCCAGGGAACCTCGAAGCTTTCTTT. It translates to CSAHPGNLEAFF.

This clonotype was seen only a few times. V usage is TRBV5-1 and J usage is TRBJ1-2; 8 bases match TRBD1. Germline CDR1 and CDR2: SGHRS and YFSETQ. With 0 bases clipped from V and 4 bases from J, the junction kept 5 bases outside the gene matches. The CDR3 loop spans 15 amino acids. CDR3 nucleotides: TGCGCCAGCAGCTTGGGAGGGACAGGCTCCTATGGCTACACCTTC. Its protein is CASSLGGTGSYGYTF.

This clonotype was observed a few times. The rearrangement links TRBV12-3 or TRBV12-4 to TRBJ1-1, with D possibly matching TRBD1 (6 bases). Trimming left V 2 bases short and J 1 base short, with 11 bases between. The CDR3 loop spans 15 amino acids. This chain's CDR3 is CASSLRPTGNTEAFF. The CDR3 DNA reads as TGTGCCAGCAGTTTACGTCCGACAGGGAACACTGAAGCTTTCTTT.

This clonotype was recorded a few times. The gene calls are TRBV5-6 and TRBJ2-5, with 10 nucleotides matching TRBD2. This CDR3 comprises 16 residues. V gave up 2 bases and J gave up 1 base; unmatched junction bases: 5. The V gene's germline CDR1 is SGHDT and CDR2 YYEEEE. The CDR3 sequence is CASSFWTSGGQETQYF. DNA for the CDR3: TGTGCCAGCAGCTTCTGGACTAGCGGAGGCCAAGAGACCCAGTACTTC.

This clonotype appeared a few times. This chain links TRBV5-1 with TRBJ2-3; TRBD2 matches 10 bases. Germline values: CDR1 SGHRS, CDR2 YFSETQ. Trimming cost V 7 bases and J 1 base; bases outside gene matches: 3. This CDR3 has 14 amino acids. In nucleotides, the CDR3 is TGCGCCAGCGCTGGGACTAGCGGCACAGATACGCAGTATTTT. As protein: CASAGTSGTDTQYF.

The chain couples TRBV4-1 to TRBJ2-7; 9 nucleotides agree with TRBD1. Looked up from germline, CDR1 is MGHRA and CDR2 is YSYEKL. The CDR3 extends over 16 amino acids. Losses at the gene ends were 7 bases for V and 5 bases for J; bases not matched to a gene: 15. CDR3 loop: CASNHPSGDRVHEQYF. The CDR3 DNA follows: TGCGCCAGCAACCACCCGAGCGGGGACAGGGTCCACGAGCAGTACTTC.

The rearrangement joins TRBV10-3 to TRBJ2-3, with 10 bases aligning to TRBD1. The J segment lost 0 bases and the V segment lost 8 bases, leaving 5 bases of the junction unmatched. In germline, CDR1 is ENHRY, CDR2 SYGVKD. The CDR3 spans 15 residues. Here the CDR3 reads CAIVGTGDSTDTQYF. The CDR3 nucleotides read TGTGCCATCGTGGGGACAGGGGACAGCACAGATACGCAGTATTTT.

This chain links TRBV5-6 with TRBJ2-2; no clear D gene. This CDR3 has 15 residues. The germline V gene has CDR1 SGHDT and CDR2 YYEEEE. V gave up 0 bases and J gave up 2 bases, with 8 bases separating them. DNA of the CDR3: TGTGCCAGCAGCTTGGAGCCAGACAACACCGGGGAGCTGTTTTTT. Protein sequence: CASSLEPDNTGELFF.

The chain is built from TRBV24-1 and TRBJ2-6; possibly TRBD1 for D (6 bases). The CDR3 covers 17 residues. V shed 3 bases and J shed 4 bases, with 15 bases lying between them. Germline V lookup: CDR1 KGHDR, CDR2 SFDVKD. In nucleotides, the CDR3 is TGTGCCACCAGTGATCCCGGGACACACGCCGGGGCCAACGTCCTGACTTTC. Protein product: CATSDPGTHAGANVLTF.